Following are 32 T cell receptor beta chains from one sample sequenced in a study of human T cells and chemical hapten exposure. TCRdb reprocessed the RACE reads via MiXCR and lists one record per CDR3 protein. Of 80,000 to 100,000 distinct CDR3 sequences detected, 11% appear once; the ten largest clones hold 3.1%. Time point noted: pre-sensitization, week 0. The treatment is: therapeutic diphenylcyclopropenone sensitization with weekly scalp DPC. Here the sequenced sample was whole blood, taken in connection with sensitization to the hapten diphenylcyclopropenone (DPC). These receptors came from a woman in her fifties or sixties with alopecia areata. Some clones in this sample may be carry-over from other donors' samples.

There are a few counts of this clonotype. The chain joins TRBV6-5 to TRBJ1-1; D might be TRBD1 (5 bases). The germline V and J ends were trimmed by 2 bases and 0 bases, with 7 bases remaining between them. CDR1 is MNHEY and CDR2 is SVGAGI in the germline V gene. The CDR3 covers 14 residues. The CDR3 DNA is TGTGCCAGCAGTTACGGGGCCATGAACACTGAAGCTTTCTTT. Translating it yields CASSYGAMNTEAFF.

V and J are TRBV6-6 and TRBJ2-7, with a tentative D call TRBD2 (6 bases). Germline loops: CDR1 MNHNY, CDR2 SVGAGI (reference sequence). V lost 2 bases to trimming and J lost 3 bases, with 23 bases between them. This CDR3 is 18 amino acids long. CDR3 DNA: TGTGCCAGCAGTTACGACTTGCTGAGCCGGGAGCTCCTCTACGAGCAGTACTTC. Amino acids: CASSYDLLSRELLYEQYF.

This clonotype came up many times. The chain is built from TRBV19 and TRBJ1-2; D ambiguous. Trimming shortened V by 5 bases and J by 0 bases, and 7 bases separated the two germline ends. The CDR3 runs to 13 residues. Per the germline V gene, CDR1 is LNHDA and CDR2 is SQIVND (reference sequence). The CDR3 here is CASSESANYGYTF. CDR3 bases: TGTGCCAGTAGTGAGTCAGCTAACTATGGCTACACCTTC.

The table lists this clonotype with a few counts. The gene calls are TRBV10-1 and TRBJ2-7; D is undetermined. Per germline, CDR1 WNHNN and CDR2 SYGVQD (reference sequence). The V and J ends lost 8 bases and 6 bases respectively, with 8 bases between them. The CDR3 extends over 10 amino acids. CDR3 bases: TGCGCCAGCTTGCGTCCCGAGCAGTACTTC. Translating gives CASLRPEQYF.

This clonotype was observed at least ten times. As DNA, the CDR3 is TGTGCCAACCCACCGCCCGCGGTCTATGGCTACACCTTC. Translation gives CANPPPAVYGYTF. The genes are TRBV7-2 and TRBJ1-2; D remains ambiguous. CDR1 is SGHTA, CDR2 FQGNSA, per germline. The V end lost 10 bases, the J end lost 4 bases, and 16 bases lay between the germline ends. This CDR3 is 13 amino acids long.

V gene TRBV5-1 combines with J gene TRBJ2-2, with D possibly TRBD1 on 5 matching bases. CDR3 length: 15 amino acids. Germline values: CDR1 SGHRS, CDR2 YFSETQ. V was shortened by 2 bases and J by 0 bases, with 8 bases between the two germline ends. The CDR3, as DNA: TGCGCCAGCAGCTTAGGGGCCGCGAACACCGGGGAGCTGTTTTTT. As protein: CASSLGAANTGELFF.

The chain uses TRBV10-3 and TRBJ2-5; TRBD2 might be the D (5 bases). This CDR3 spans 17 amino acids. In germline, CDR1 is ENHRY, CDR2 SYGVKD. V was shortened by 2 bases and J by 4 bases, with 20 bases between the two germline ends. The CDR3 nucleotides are TGTGCCATCAGTGAGCCCCCTCCGGGGAAGTTGGCAGAGACCCAGTACTTC. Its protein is CAISEPPPGKLAETQYF.

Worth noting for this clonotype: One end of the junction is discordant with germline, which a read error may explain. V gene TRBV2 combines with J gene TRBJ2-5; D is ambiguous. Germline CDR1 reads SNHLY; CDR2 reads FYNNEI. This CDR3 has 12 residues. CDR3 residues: CASSSTPVSTLF. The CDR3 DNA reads TGTGCCAGCAGTTCCACCCCCGTGTCTACCTTATTC.

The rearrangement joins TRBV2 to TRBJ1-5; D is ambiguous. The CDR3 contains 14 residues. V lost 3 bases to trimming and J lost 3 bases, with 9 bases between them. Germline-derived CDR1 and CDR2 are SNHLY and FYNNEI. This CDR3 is CASSDGRINQPQHF. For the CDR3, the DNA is TGTGCCAGCAGTGATGGCAGGATCAATCAGCCCCAGCATTTT.

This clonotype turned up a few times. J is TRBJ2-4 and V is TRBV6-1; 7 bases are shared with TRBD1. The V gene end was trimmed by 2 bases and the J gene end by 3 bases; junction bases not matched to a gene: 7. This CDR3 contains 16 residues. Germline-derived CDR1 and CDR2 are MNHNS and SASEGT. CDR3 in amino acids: CASSEPPRQGKNIQYF. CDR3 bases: TGTGCCAGCAGTGAACCTCCAAGACAGGGCAAAAACATTCAGTACTTC.

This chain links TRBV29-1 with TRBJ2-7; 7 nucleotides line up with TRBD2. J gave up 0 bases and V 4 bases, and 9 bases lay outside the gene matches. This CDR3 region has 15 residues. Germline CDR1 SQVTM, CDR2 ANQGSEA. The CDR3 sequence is CSVVTGRGSSYEQYF. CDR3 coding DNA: TGCAGCGTTGTTACCGGGCGGGGGAGCTCCTACGAGCAGTACTTC.

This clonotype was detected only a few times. CDR3 in DNA: TGCGCCAGCAGCCAAGATTACAGGGGTGGGAATCAGCCCCAGCATTTT. Amino acid sequence: CASSQDYRGGNQPQHF. The chain joins TRBV4-1 to TRBJ1-5; 7 nucleotides align to TRBD1. The germline CDR1 and CDR2 sequences are MGHRA and YSYEKL. V shed 0 bases, J shed 4 bases, and the junction held 6 bases outside the gene matches. The length of the CDR3 is 16 residues.

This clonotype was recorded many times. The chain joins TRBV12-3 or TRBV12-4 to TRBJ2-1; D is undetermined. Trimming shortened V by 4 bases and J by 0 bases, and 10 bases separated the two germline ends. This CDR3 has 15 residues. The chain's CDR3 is CASSYHAGSYNEQFF. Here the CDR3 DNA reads TGTGCCAGCAGTTACCATGCAGGCTCCTACAATGAGCAGTTCTTC.

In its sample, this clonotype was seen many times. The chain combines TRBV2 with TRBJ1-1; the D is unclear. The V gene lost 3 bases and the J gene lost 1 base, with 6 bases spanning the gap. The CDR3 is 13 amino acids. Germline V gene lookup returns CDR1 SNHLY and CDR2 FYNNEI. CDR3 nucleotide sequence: TGTGCCAGCAGTGATGAGAGGAACACTGAAGCTTTCTTT. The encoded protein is CASSDERNTEAFF.

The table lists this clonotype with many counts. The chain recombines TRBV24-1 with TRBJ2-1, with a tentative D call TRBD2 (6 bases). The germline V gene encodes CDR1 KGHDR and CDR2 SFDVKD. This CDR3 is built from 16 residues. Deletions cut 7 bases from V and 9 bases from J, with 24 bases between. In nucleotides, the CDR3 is TGTGCCACCAGCCTGAGGAGTGGAGGGGTGCAATTTGAGCAGTTCTTC. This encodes CATSLRSGGVQFEQFF.

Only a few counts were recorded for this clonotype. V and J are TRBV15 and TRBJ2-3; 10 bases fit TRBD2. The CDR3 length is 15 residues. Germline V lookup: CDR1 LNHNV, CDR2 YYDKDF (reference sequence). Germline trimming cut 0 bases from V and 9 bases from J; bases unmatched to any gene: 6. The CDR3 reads CATSRDYLAGATQYF. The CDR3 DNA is TGTGCCACCAGCAGAGATTATCTAGCGGGGGCCACGCAGTATTTT. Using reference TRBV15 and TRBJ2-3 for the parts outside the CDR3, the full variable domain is DAMVIQNPRYQVTQFGKPVTLSCSQTLNHNVMYWYQQKSSQAPKLLFHYYDKDFNNEADTPDNFQSRRPNTSFCFLDIRSPGLGDTAMYLCATSRDYLAGATQYFGPGTRLTVL.

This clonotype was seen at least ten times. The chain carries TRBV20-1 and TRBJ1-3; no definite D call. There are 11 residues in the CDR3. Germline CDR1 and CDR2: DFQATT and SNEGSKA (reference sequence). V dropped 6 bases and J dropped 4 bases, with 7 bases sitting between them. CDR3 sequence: CSAPIGNTIYF. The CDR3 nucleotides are TGCAGTGCACCTATCGGAAACACCATATATTTT.

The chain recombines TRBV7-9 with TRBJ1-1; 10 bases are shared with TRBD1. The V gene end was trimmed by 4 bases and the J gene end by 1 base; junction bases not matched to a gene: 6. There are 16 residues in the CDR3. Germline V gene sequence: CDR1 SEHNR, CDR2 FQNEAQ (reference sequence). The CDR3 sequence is CASSSTGGAKNTEAFF. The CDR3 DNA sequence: TGTGCCAGCAGCTCGACAGGGGGCGCGAAGAACACTGAAGCTTTCTTT.

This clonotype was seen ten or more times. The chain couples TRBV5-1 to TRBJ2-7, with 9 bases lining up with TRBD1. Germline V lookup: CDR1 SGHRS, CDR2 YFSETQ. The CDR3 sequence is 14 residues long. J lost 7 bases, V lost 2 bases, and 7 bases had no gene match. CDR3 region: CASSLTGTGSEQYF. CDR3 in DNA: TGCGCCAGCAGCTTAACTGGGACAGGGAGTGAGCAGTACTTC.

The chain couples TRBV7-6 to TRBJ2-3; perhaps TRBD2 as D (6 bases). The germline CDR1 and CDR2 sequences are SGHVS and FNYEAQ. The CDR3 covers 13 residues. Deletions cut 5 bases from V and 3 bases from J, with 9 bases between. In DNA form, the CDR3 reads TGTGCCAGCAGCACCGGGGGAACAGATACGCAGTATTTT. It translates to CASSTGGTDTQYF.

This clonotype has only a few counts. CDR3 loop: CASSFAAGALREKLFF. In DNA, the CDR3 is TGTGCCAGCAGCTTCGCGGCTGGGGCTCTACGTGAAAAACTGTTTTTT. The V gene is TRBV11-2, the J gene TRBJ1-4; D is possibly TRBD1 (5 bases). The V gene lost 3 bases and the J gene lost 7 bases, with 18 bases spanning the gap. Germline assignment: CDR1 SGHAT and CDR2 FQNNGV. This CDR3 is built from 16 residues.

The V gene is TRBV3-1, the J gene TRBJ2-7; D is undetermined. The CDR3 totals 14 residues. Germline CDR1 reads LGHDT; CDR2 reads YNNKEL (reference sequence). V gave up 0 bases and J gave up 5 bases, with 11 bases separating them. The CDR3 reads CASSQDRAPHEQYF. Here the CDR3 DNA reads TGTGCCAGCAGCCAAGATCGGGCCCCGCACGAGCAGTACTTC.

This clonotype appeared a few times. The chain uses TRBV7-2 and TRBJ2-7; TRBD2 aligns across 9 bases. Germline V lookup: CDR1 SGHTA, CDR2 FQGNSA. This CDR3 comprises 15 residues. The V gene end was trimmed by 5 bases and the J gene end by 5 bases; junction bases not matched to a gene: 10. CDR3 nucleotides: TGTGCCAGCAGCCATCCGGGACTAGCAGAGGACGAGCAGTACTTC. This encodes CASSHPGLAEDEQYF.

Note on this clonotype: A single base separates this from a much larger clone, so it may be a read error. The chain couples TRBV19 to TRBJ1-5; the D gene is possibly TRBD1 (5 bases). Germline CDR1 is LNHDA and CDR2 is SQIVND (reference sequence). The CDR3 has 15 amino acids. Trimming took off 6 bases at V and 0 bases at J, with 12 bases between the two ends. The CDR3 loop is CASSLGPYSNQPQHF. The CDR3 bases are TGTGCCAGTAGCCTGGGGCCTTATAGCAATCAGCCCCAGCATTTT.

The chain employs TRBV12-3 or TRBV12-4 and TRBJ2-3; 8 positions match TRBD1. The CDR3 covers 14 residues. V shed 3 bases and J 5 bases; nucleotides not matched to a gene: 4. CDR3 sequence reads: CASSLTGDGDTQYF. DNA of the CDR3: TGTGCCAGCAGTTTGACAGGGGATGGAGATACGCAGTATTTT.

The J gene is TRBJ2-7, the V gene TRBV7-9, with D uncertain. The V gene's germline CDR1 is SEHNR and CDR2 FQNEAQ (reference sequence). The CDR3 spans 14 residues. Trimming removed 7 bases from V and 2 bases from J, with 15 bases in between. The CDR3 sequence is CASTTSERTYEQYF. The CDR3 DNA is TGTGCCAGCACCACGAGCGAGAGAACCTACGAGCAGTACTTC.

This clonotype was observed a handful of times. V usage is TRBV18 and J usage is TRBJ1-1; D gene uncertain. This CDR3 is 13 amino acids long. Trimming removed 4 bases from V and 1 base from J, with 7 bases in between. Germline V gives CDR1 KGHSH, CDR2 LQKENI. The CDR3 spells CASSRSQNTEAFF. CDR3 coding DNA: TGTGCCAGCTCACGGTCACAGAACACTGAAGCTTTCTTT.

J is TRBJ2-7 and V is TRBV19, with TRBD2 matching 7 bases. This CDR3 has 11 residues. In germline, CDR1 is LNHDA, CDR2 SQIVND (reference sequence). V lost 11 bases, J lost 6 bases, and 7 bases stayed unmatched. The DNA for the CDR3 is TGTGCCGGTATGACGGGGGGCGAGCAGTACTTC. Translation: CAGMTGGEQYF.

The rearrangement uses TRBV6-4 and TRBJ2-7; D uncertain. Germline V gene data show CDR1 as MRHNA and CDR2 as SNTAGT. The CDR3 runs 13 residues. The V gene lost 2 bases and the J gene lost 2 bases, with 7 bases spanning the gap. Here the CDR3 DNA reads TGTGCCAGCAGTGACCCCCCCACCTACGAGCAGTACTTC. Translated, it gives CASSDPPTYEQYF.

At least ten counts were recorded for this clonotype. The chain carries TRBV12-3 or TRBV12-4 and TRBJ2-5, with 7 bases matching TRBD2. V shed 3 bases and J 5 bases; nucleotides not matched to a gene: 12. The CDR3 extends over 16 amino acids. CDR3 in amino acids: CASSFLLGEGRETQYF. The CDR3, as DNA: TGTGCCAGCAGTTTCCTCCTCGGGGAGGGGCGGGAGACCCAGTACTTC.

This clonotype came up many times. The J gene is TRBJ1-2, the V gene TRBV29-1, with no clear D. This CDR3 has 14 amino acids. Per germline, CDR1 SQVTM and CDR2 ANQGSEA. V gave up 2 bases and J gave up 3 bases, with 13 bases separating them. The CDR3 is CSVERSRTHYGYTF. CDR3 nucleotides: TGCAGCGTTGAACGTAGCCGAACCCACTATGGCTACACCTTC. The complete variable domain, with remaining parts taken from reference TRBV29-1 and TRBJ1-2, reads SAVISQKPSRDICQRGTSLTIQCQVDSQVTMMFWYRQQPGQSLTLIATANQGSEATYESGFVIDKFPISRPNLTFSTLTVSNMSPEDSSIYLCSVERSRTHYGYTFGSGTRLTVV.

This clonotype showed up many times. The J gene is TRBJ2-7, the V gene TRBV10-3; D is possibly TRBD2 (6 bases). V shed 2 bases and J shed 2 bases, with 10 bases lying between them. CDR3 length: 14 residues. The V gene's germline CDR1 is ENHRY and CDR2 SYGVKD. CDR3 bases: TGTGCCATCAGTGAGGGGACTCCCCCCTACGAGCAGTACTTC. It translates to CAISEGTPPYEQYF.